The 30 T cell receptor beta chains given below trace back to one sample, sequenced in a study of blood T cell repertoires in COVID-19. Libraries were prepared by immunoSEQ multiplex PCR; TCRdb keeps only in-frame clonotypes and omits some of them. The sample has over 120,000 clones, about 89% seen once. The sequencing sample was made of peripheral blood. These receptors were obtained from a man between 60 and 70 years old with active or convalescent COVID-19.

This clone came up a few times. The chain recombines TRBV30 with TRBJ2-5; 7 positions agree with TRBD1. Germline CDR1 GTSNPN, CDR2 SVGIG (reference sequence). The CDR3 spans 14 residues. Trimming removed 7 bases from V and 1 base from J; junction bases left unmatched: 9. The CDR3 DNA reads TGTGCCTACGCACGAGGGGGCCCCCAAGAGACCCAGTACTTC. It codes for CAYARGGPQETQYF.

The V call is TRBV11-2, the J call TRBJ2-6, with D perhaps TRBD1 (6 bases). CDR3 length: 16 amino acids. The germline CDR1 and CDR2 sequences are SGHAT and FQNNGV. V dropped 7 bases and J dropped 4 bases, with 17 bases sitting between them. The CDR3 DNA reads TGTGCCAGCACCCCAGGGGCAGGGTTCGGGGCCAACGTCCTGACTTTC. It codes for CASTPGAGFGANVLTF.

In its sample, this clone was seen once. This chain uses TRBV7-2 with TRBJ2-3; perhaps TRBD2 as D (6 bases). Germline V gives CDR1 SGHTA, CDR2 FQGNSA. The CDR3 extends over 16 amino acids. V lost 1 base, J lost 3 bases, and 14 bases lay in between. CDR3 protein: CASSLVVAGRTDTQYF. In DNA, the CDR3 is TGTGCCAGCAGCTTAGTGGTGGCGGGAAGGACAGATACGCAGTATTTT.

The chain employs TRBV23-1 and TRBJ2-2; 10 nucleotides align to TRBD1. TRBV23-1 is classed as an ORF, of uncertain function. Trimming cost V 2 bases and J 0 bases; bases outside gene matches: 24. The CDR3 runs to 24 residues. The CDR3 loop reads CASSQRPDRGLVLSSYTNTGELFF. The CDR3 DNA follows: TGCGCCAGCAGTCAAAGGCCCGACAGGGGGCTGGTTCTTTCGAGCTATACGAACACCGGGGAGCTGTTTTTT.

In DNA, the CDR3 is TGTGCCAGCAGTCCATCGTCGGTACAGCCCCAGCATTTT. It encodes CASSPSSVQPQHF. The genes are TRBV6-2 or TRBV6-3 and TRBJ1-5; D is unclear. Germline CDR1 MNHEY, CDR2 SVGEGT. Between the trimmed V and J ends, which lost 5 bases and 7 bases, there was a span of 12 bases. This CDR3 is 13 amino acids long.

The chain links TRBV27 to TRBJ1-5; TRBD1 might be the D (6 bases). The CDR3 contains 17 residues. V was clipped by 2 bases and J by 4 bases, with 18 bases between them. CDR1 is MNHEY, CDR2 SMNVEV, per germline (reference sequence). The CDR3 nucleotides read TGTGCCAGCAGTTTAAGGGGGGGCATCGTGGGGAATCAGCCCCAGCATTTT. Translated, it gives CASSLRGGIVGNQPQHF.

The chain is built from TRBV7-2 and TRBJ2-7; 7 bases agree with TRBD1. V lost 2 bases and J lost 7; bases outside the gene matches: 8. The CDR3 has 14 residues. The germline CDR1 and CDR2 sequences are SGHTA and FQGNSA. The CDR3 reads CASSLQGVKPEQYF. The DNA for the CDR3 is TGTGCCAGCAGCTTACAGGGGGTTAAACCAGAGCAGTACTTC.

Written as DNA, the CDR3 is TGTGCCAGCAGTCGGGGCGGACAGGGGGCCTATGGCTACACCTTC. Amino acid sequence: CASSRGGQGAYGYTF. V gene TRBV6-5 combines with J gene TRBJ1-2; 11 bases map to TRBD1. The CDR3 is 15 residues long. Losses at the gene ends were 5 bases for V and 4 bases for J; bases not matched to a gene: 6. Germline V lookup: CDR1 MNHEY, CDR2 SVGAGI.

CDR3 DNA sequence: TGTGCCAGCAGCACCGGACAGGGAGTTTGGCCGAATTCACCCCTCCACTTT. Translated, it gives CASSTGQGVWPNSPLHF. This chain uses TRBV21-1 with TRBJ1-6; the DNA was not used to check the table's D call, TRBD1. TRBV21-1 is listed as a pseudogene. CDR3 length: 17 residues.

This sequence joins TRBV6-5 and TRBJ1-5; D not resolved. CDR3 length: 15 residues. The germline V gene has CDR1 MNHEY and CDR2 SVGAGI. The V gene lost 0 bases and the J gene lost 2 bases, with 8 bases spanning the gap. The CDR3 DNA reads TGTGCCAGCAGTTACTCGGAGGGTTGCAATCAGCCCCAGCATTTT. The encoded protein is CASSYSEGCNQPQHF.

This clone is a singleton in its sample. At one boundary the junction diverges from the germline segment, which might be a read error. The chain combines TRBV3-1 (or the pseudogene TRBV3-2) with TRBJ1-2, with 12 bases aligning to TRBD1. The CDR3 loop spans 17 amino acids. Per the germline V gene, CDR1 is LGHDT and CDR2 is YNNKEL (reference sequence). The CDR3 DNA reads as TGTGCCAGCAGCCAAGATCAGGGACAGGGGGCTAAGTATGGCTACACCTTC. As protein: CASSQDQGQGAKYGYTF.

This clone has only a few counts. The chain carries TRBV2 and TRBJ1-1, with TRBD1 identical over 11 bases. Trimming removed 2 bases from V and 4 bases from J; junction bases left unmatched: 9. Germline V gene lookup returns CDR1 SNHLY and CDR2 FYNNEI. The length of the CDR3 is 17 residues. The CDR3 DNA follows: TGTGCCAGCAGTGAACCGGACAGGGGGCAGTCGAGCACTGAAGCTTTCTTT. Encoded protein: CASSEPDRGQSSTEAFF.

The CDR3 region is CASSEYHWGQRLYYEQYF. The CDR3, as DNA: TGTGCCAGCAGTGAATACCACTGGGGCCAGCGCCTTTACTACGAGCAGTACTTC. The chain joins TRBV25-1 to TRBJ2-7, with a tentative D call TRBD1 (5 bases). The V end was cut by 0 bases, the J end by 3 bases, with 21 bases between. This CDR3 is 18 amino acids long. CDR1 and CDR2 (germline): MGHDK, SYGVNS.

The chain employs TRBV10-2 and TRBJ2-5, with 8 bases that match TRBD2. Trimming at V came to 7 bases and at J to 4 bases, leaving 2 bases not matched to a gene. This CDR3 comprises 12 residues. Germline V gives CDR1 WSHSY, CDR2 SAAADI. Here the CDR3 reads CASKGLGETQYF. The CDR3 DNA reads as TGCGCCAGCAAGGGACTAGGAGAGACCCAGTACTTC.

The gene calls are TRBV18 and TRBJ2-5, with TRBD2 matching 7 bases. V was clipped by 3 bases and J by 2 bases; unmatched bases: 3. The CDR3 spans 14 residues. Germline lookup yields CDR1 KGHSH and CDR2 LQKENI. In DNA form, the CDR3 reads TGTGCCAGCTCACCTAGGCGGGAGCAAGAGACCCAGTACTTC. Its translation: CASSPRREQETQYF.

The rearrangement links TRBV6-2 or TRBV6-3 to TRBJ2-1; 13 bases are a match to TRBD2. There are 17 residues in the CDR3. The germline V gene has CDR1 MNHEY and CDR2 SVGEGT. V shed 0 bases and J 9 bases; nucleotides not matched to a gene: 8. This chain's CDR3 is CASSYSLLAGGPVEQFF. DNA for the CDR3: TGTGCCAGCAGTTACTCGCTACTAGCGGGAGGGCCGGTTGAGCAGTTCTTC.

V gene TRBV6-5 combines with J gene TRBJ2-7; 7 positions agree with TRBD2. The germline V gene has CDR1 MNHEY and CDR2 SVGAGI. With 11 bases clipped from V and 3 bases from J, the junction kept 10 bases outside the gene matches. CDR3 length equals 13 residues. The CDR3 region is CAGSEASGYEQYF. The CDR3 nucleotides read TGTGCCGGCTCGGAGGCTAGCGGCTACGAGCAGTACTTC.

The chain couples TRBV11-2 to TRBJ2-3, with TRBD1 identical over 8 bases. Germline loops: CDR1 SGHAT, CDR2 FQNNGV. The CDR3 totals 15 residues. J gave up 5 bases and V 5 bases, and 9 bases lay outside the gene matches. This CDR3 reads CASSQQGALGDTQYF. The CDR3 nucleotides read TGTGCCAGCAGCCAGCAGGGGGCCTTGGGAGATACGCAGTATTTT.

Written as DNA, the CDR3 is TGTGCCAGCAGCACCCCCTCTAGCGGGATCCAAGAGACCCAGTACTTC. Encoded protein: CASSTPSSGIQETQYF. This chain joins TRBV21-1 and TRBJ2-5; the table assigns TRBD2, which was not confirmed against the DNA. TRBV21-1 is a pseudogene. This CDR3 is 16 amino acids long.

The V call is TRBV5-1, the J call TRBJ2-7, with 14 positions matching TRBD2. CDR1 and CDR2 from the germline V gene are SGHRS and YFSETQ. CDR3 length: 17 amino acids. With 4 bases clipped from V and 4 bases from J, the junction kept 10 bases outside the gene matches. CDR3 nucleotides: TGCGCCAGCAGCCTCGGACTAGCGGGGGGCGGACAGTACGAGCAGTACTTC. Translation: CASSLGLAGGGQYEQYF. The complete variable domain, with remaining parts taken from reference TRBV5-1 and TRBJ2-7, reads KAGVTQTPRYLIKTRGQQVTLSCSPISGHRSVSWYQQTPGQGLQFLFEYFSETQRNKGNFPGRFSGRQFSNSRSEMNVSTLELGDSALYLCASSLGLAGGGQYEQYFGPGTRLTVT.

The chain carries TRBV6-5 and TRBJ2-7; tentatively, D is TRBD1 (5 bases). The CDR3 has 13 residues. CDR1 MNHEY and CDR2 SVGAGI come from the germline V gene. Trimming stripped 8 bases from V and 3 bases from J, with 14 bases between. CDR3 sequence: CASSRQSFYEQYF. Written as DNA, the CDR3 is TGTGCCAGCTCCCGACAGAGTTTCTACGAGCAGTACTTC.

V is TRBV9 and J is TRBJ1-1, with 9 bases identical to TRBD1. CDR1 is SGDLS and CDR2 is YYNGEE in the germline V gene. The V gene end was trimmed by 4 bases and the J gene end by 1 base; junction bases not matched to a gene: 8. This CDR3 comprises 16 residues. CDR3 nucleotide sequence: TGTGCCAGCAGCATTTCTCCGGGACAGGGGAACACTGAAGCTTTCTTT. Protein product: CASSISPGQGNTEAFF.

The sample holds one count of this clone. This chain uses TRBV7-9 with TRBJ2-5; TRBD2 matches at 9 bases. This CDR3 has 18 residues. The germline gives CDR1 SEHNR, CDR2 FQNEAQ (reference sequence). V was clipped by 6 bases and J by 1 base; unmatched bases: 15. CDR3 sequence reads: CASSFGLAWGGLQETQYF. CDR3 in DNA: TGTGCCAGCAGTTTTGGACTAGCGTGGGGGGGACTCCAAGAGACCCAGTACTTC.

The CDR3 nucleotides are TGTGCCAGCTCACCAAGGTTACAGGGGGGCTCCTACGAGCAGTACTTC. Its protein product is CASSPRLQGGSYEQYF. The rearrangement links TRBV18 to TRBJ2-7, with 8 bases matching TRBD1. Germline CDR1 and CDR2: KGHSH and LQKENI. The CDR3 sequence is 16 residues long. With 2 bases clipped from V and 0 bases from J, the junction kept 6 bases outside the gene matches.

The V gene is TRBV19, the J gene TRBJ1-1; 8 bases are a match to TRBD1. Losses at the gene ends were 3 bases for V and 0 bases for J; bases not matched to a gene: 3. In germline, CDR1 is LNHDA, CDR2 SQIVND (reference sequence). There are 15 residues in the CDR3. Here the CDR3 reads CASSIWGQVNTEAFF. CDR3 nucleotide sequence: TGTGCCAGTAGTATTTGGGGACAGGTGAACACTGAAGCTTTCTTT.

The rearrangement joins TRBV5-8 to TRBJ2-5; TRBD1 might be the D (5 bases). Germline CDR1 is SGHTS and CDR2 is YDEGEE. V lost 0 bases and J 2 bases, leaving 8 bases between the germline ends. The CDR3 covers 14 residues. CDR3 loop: CASSLGAGQETQYF. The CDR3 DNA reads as TGTGCCAGCAGCTTGGGGGCAGGGCAAGAGACCCAGTACTTC.

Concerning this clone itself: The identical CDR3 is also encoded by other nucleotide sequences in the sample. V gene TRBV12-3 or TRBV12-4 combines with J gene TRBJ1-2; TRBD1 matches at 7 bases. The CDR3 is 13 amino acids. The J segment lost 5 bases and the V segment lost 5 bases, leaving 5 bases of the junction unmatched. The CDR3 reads CASSQGTAYGYTF. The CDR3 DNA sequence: TGTGCCAGCAGTCAGGGGACAGCTTATGGCTACACCTTC.

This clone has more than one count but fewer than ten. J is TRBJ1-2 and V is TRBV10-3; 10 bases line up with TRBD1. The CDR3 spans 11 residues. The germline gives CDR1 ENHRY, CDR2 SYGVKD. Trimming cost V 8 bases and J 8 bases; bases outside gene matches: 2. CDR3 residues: CAIGTGEGYTF. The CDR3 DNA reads TGTGCCATCGGGACAGGGGAAGGCTACACCTTC.

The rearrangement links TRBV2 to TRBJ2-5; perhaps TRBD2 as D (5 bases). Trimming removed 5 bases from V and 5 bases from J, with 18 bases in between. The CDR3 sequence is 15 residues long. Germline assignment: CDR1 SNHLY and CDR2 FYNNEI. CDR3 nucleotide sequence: TGTGCCAGCAGTCGCGGGCTAAGGTCGGGGGAGACCCAGTACTTC. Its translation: CASSRGLRSGETQYF. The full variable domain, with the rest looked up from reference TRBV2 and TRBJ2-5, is EPEVTQTPSHQVTQMGQEVILRCVPISNHLYFYWYRQILGQKVEFLVSFYNNEISEKSEIFDDQFSVERPDGSNFTLKIRSTKLEDSAMYFCASSRGLRSGETQYFGPGTRLLVL.

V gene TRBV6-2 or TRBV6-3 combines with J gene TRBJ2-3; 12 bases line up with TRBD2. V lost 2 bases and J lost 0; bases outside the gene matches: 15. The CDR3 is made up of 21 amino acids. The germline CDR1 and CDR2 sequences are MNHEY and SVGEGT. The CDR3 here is CASSYNPVLAGGRSSTDTQYF. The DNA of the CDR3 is TGTGCCAGCAGTTACAACCCGGTACTAGCGGGGGGCCGCTCTAGCACAGATACGCAGTATTTT.